Listed here are 15 T cell receptor beta chains from one sample, sequenced in a study of shared clonotypes between healthy human individuals. Clones were read by immunoSEQ multiplex PCR, and TCRdb kept only the in-frame ones, dropping some. This sample carries fewer than 150,000 clones, approximately 70% of them seen once, and the ten largest clones take 20% to 25%. The sequencing input was memory CD8+ T cells sorted from blood. Stated subset: CD45RO+ cells pooled with CCR7-negative TemRA cells. The source is a woman in her twenties or thirties in good health.

The J gene is TRBJ2-1, the V gene TRBV11-3, with no clear D. Germline assignment: CDR1 SGHNT and CDR2 YENEEA. V was cut by 5 bases and J by 0 bases, with 8 bases left in between. This CDR3 has 14 residues. The CDR3 loop is CASSPFSSYNEQFF. The CDR3, as DNA: TGTGCCAGCAGCCCTTTTAGCTCCTACAATGAGCAGTTCTTC.

The chain combines TRBV19 with TRBJ2-5; D gene ambiguous. Trimming stripped 10 bases from V and 2 bases from J, with 17 bases between. The CDR3 has 14 amino acids. Germline CDR1 is LNHDA and CDR2 is SQIVND (reference sequence). The CDR3 region has the DNA TGTGCCACGTCGGAAACAGAAAATCAAGAGACCCAGTACTTC. It translates to CATSETENQETQYF. The whole variable domain, filled in from reference TRBV19 and TRBJ2-5, reads DGGITQSPKYLFRKEGQNVTLSCEQNLNHDAMYWYRQDPGQGLRLIYYSQIVNDFQKGDIAEGYSVSREKKESFPLTVTSAQKNPTAFYLCATSETENQETQYFGPGTRLLVL.

The chain couples TRBV6-1 to TRBJ1-2; 7 bases are a match to TRBD1. Per germline, CDR1 MNHNS and CDR2 SASEGT. V trimming: 7 bases; J trimming: 8 bases; junction bases outside the gene matches: 10. This CDR3 contains 13 residues. DNA for the CDR3: TGTGCCAGCACCACCGGGACAGACACCGGCTACACCTTC. This translates into CASTTGTDTGYTF.

The chain uses TRBV15 and TRBJ1-4; TRBD1 agrees at 8 bases. Trimming took 4 bases from V and 2 from J; bases not matched to a gene: 3. The CDR3 spans 15 residues. CDR1 LNHNV and CDR2 YYDKDF come from the germline V gene (reference sequence). The CDR3 nucleotides are TGTGCCACCAGCACGTACAGGGGGACTAATGAAAAACTGTTTTTT. Protein sequence: CATSTYRGTNEKLFF.

V and J are TRBV2 and TRBJ2-7; D unresolved. The V gene lost 10 bases and the J gene lost 2 bases, with 9 bases spanning the gap. The CDR3 is made up of 11 amino acids. The germline gives CDR1 SNHLY, CDR2 FYNNEI. CDR3 region: CAIAIPYEQYF. The CDR3 nucleotides read TGTGCCATCGCTATCCCCTACGAGCAGTACTTC.

The V gene is TRBV7-6, the J gene TRBJ2-1; weak D call: TRBD2 (5 bases). Trimming stripped 1 base from V and 8 bases from J, with 12 bases between. The CDR3 has 14 amino acids. Looked up from germline, CDR1 is SGHVS and CDR2 is FNYEAQ. The CDR3 sequence: CASSLGVGGDEQFF. The CDR3 DNA follows: TGTGCCAGCAGCTTAGGAGTCGGAGGCGATGAGCAGTTCTTC.

The J gene is TRBJ2-7, the V gene TRBV7-9; the match to TRBD1 covers 7 bases. The V gene's germline CDR1 is SEHNR and CDR2 FQNEAQ (reference sequence). The J segment lost 0 bases and the V segment lost 4 bases, leaving 3 bases of the junction unmatched. The CDR3 has 14 amino acids. The CDR3 bases are TGTGCCAGCAGCTCCAGGGGGTCCTCCTACGAGCAGTACTTC. Its protein product is CASSSRGSSYEQYF.

The chain uses TRBV4-1 and TRBJ2-4, with TRBD1 identical over 9 bases. CDR3 length: 22 residues. Trimming took 4 bases from V and 0 from J; bases not matched to a gene: 22. The germline V gene has CDR1 MGHRA and CDR2 YSYEKL. The DNA of the CDR3 is TGCGCCAGCAGCCTCTTGAGCCACAGGGGGCTCGAGCAACTCCTAGCCAAAAACATTCAGTACTTC. Protein product: CASSLLSHRGLEQLLAKNIQYF.

This chain joins TRBV28 and TRBJ1-2, with a tentative D call TRBD1 (6 bases). Trimming removed 6 bases from V and 0 bases from J, with 20 bases in between. The germline V gene has CDR1 MDHEN and CDR2 SYDVKM. The CDR3 runs to 17 residues. In nucleotides, the CDR3 is TGTGCCAGCAGCCTGCCAAGAGGGGGAGAAGCTAACTATGGCTACACCTTC. Translating gives CASSLPRGGEANYGYTF.

This clone was recorded a few times. The genes are TRBV7-2 and TRBJ2-7; maybe TRBD1 (5 bases). Germline V CDR1 and CDR2: SGHTA, FQGNSA. The CDR3 contains 16 residues. V lost 0 bases, J lost 3 bases, and 15 bases lay in between. This chain's CDR3 is CASSLAIGHDLYEQYF. DNA of the CDR3: TGTGCCAGCAGCTTAGCGATCGGACACGATCTCTACGAGCAGTACTTC.

This clone was counted once. The chain is built from TRBV27 and TRBJ2-5; 12 positions agree with TRBD2. The CDR3 totals 17 residues. The trim removed 1 base at V and 4 bases at J, leaving 7 bases unmatched. Germline-derived CDR1 and CDR2 are MNHEY and SMNVEV (reference sequence). CDR3 coding DNA: TGTGCCAGCAGTTTATTGGAACTAGCGGGAGGTGTAGAGACCCAGTACTTC. Residues: CASSLLELAGGVETQYF.

The J gene is TRBJ2-7, the V gene TRBV18, with 7 bases that match TRBD1. The CDR3 has 15 residues. V shed 3 bases and J 6 bases; nucleotides not matched to a gene: 11. Germline V gene lookup returns CDR1 KGHSH and CDR2 LQKENI. The CDR3 loop reads CASSPDWTGGFEQYF. The DNA for the CDR3 is TGTGCCAGCTCACCGGACTGGACAGGAGGCTTCGAGCAGTACTTC.

V usage is TRBV21-1 and J usage is TRBJ2-1; the table calls TRBD1, which could not be checked here. TRBV21-1 is listed as a pseudogene. The CDR3 is 17 amino acids. For the CDR3, the DNA is TGTGCCAGCAGCCAATCCCAGGGTGGAGACACCTACAATGAGCAGTTCTTC. It specifies CASSQSQGGDTYNEQFF.

The chain uses TRBV5-1 and TRBJ2-1; D gene uncertain. This CDR3 has 13 amino acids. With 6 bases removed from V and 5 bases from J, the gap between germline ends came to 12 bases. Germline V gene lookup returns CDR1 SGHRS and CDR2 YFSETQ. Here the CDR3 reads CASNNRVNNEQFF. CDR3 coding DNA: TGCGCCAGCAACAACAGAGTCAACAATGAGCAGTTCTTC.

This chain uses TRBV30 with TRBJ2-2, with a weak D call TRBD2 (5 bases). The CDR3 spans 24 residues. The V and J ends lost 1 base and 0 bases respectively, with 36 bases between them. The V gene's germline CDR1 is GTSNPN and CDR2 SVGIG (reference sequence). Here the CDR3 reads CAWSDPRGGLIGIFFESNTGELFF. As DNA, the CDR3 is TGTGCCTGGAGTGATCCCCGGGGTGGATTAATTGGGATTTTTTTCGAATCGAACACCGGGGAGCTGTTTTTT.